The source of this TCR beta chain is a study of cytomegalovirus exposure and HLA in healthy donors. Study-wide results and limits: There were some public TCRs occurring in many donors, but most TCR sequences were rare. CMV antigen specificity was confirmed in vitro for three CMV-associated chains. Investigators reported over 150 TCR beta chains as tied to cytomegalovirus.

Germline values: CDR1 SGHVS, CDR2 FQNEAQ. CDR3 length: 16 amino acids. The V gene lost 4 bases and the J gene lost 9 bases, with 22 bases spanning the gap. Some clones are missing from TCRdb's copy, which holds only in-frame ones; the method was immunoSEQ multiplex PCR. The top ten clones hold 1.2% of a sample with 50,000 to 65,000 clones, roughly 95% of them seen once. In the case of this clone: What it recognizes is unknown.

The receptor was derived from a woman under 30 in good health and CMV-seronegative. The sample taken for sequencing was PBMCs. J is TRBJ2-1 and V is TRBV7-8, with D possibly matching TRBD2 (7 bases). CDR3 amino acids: CASSYKGRGGRSEQFF. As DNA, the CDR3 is TGTGCCAGCAGCTATAAAGGGAGGGGGGGGCGTAGTGAGCAGTTCTTC.